The 29 T cell receptor beta chains listed next were all sequenced from one sample in a study of cytomegalovirus exposure and HLA in healthy donors. The study ran its PCR with 60 Vbeta and 13 Jbeta primers. Profiling relied on immunoSEQ multiplex PCR, and the TCRdb table lists in-frame clones only, not all of them. Of about 64,000 clones in the sample, roughly 70% were seen once. Specimen: PBMCs. Receptors originate from a male donor in good health and CMV-seropositive.

The chain recombines TRBV5-4 with TRBJ1-6; D might be TRBD1 (5 bases). The germline V gene encodes CDR1 SGHNT and CDR2 YYREEE (reference sequence). The CDR3 covers 14 residues. V was shortened by 2 bases and J by 10 bases, with 13 bases between the two germline ends. The CDR3 region has the DNA TGTGCCAGCAGCTTCTCTAGGGGTAGCTCACCCCTCCACTTT. Its protein is CASSFSRGSSPLHF.

The rearrangement joins TRBV5-6 to TRBJ2-7, with 11 bases identical to TRBD2. CDR3 size: 15 residues. Germline assignment: CDR1 SGHDT and CDR2 YYEEEE. The trim removed 2 bases at V and 4 bases at J, leaving 5 bases unmatched. The CDR3, as DNA: TGTGCCAGCAGCTTAGGGCGACTAGCGGGGTACGAGCAGTACTTC. Translation gives CASSLGRLAGYEQYF.

The V gene is TRBV9, the J gene TRBJ1-2; unclear D gene. The V end was cut by 3 bases, the J end by 8 bases, with 20 bases between. There are 15 residues in the CDR3. Germline V gene lookup returns CDR1 SGDLS and CDR2 YYNGEE. The CDR3 here is CASSARLFDSGGYTF. CDR3 DNA sequence: TGTGCCAGCAGCGCAAGGTTATTTGACTCTGGGGGCTACACCTTC.

The chain combines TRBV28 with TRBJ1-4, with 11 bases identical to TRBD1. J was trimmed by 8 bases and V by 6 bases; bases with no gene match: 8. CDR1 is MDHEN, CDR2 SYDVKM, per germline. The CDR3 runs to 15 residues. The CDR3: CASRSAGTGGEKLFF. CDR3 DNA: TGTGCCAGCAGGTCCGCCGGGACAGGGGGAGAAAAACTGTTTTTT.

With regard to this clone: At the DNA level, this CDR3 is encoded by other sequences in the same sample as well. The V gene is TRBV5-6, the J gene TRBJ1-2, with D uncertain. The CDR3 has 12 residues. V was shortened by 0 bases and J by 8 bases, with 8 bases between the two germline ends. Germline assignment: CDR1 SGHDT and CDR2 YYEEEE. DNA for the CDR3: TGTGCCAGCAGCTTGGGGACTAACGGCTACACCTTC. As protein: CASSLGTNGYTF.

V gene TRBV2 combines with J gene TRBJ1-1, with 8 bases identical to TRBD1. CDR1 and CDR2 from the germline V gene are SNHLY and FYNNEI. This CDR3 contains 13 residues. J gave up 5 bases and V 8 bases, and 7 bases lay outside the gene matches. The CDR3 DNA reads TGTGCCAGCGCTGGACAGGGTACTACTGAAGCTTTCTTT. It codes for CASAGQGTTEAFF.

The rearrangement links TRBV5-1 to TRBJ2-1, with D possibly TRBD2 on 6 matching bases. The germline V gene has CDR1 SGHRS and CDR2 YFSETQ. Trimming left V 2 bases short and J 6 bases short, with 15 bases between. CDR3 size: 15 residues. CDR3 nucleotides: TGCGCCAGCAGCTTCGGGGGTAGCGTTAGCAATGAGCAGTTCTTC. Protein sequence: CASSFGGSVSNEQFF.

The V and J genes are TRBV19 and TRBJ2-3; 9 nucleotides match TRBD2. This CDR3 is 12 amino acids long. Germline CDR1 is LNHDA and CDR2 is SQIVND (reference sequence). V lost 7 bases and J lost 8; bases outside the gene matches: 4. The CDR3 is CASNIAGATQYF. For the CDR3, the DNA is TGTGCCAGTAACATAGCGGGAGCTACGCAGTATTTT.

This sequence joins TRBV19 and TRBJ1-1, with 9 bases aligning to TRBD1. The germline CDR1 and CDR2 sequences are LNHDA and SQIVND (reference sequence). The V and J ends lost 7 bases and 4 bases, in that order; junction bases with no gene match: 1. The CDR3 has 12 amino acids. The CDR3 DNA reads as TGTGCCAGTACACAGGGGGCCACTGAAGCTTTCTTT. This translates into CASTQGATEAFF.

This chain's CDR3 is CASSMDRIEKLFF. CDR3 bases: TGTGCCAGCAGCATGGACAGAATTGAAAAACTGTTTTTT. V gene TRBV7-6 combines with J gene TRBJ1-4, with a weak D call TRBD1 (6 bases). The CDR3 consists of 13 residues. Germline values: CDR1 SGHVS, CDR2 FNYEAQ. Trimming cost V 5 bases and J 7 bases, with 11 bases left between them. Full variable domain (outside the CDR3, taken from reference TRBV7-6 and TRBJ1-4): GAGVSQSPRYKVTKRGQDVALRCDPISGHVSLYWYRQALGQGPEFLTYFNYEAQQDKSGLPNDRFSAERPEGSISTLTIQRTEQRDSAMYRCASSMDRIEKLFFGSGTQLSVL.

The chain combines TRBV2 with TRBJ1-5, with no clear D. This CDR3 has 15 residues. Germline CDR1 and CDR2: SNHLY and FYNNEI. The ends were cut back, 4 bases at V and 6 bases at J, with 16 bases in the middle. CDR3 coding DNA: TGTGCCAGCAGTGGCGAACGGGGATTGGGTCAGCCCCAGCATTTT. It encodes CASSGERGLGQPQHF.

The genes are TRBV7-2 and TRBJ2-3, with D possibly being TRBD2 (6 bases). The CDR3 runs 16 residues. Germline values: CDR1 SGHTA, CDR2 FQGNSA. V lost 7 bases and J lost 0, with 17 bases in between. CDR3 DNA: TGTGCCAGCACCCTTAACGGGGGAACTAGCACAGATACGCAGTATTTT. Translation gives CASTLNGGTSTDTQYF.

V and J are TRBV7-2 and TRBJ1-1; 8 positions agree with TRBD1. Losses at the gene ends were 5 bases for V and 2 bases for J; bases not matched to a gene: 7. Germline V lookup: CDR1 SGHTA, CDR2 FQGNSA. The CDR3 covers 15 residues. The chain's CDR3 is CASSPRQGLNTEAFF. CDR3 nucleotides: TGTGCCAGCAGCCCAAGACAGGGGCTAAACACTGAAGCTTTCTTT. The full variable domain, rest sourced from reference TRBV7-2 and TRBJ1-1, is GAGVSQSPSNKVTEKGKDVELRCDPISGHTALYWYRQSLGQGLEFLIYFQGNSAPDKSGLPSDRFSAERTGGSVSTLTIQRTQQEDSAVYLCASSPRQGLNTEAFFGQGTRLTVV.

This rearrangement joins TRBV5-1 to TRBJ1-4, with D possibly TRBD1 on 5 matching bases. The germline CDR1 and CDR2 sequences are SGHRS and YFSETQ. This CDR3 is 15 amino acids long. Deletions cut 0 bases from V and 5 bases from J, with 11 bases between. CDR3 loop: CASSLDRPGNEKLFF. CDR3 DNA sequence: TGCGCCAGCAGCTTGGATCGGCCAGGGAATGAAAAACTGTTTTTT.

The chain combines TRBV30 with TRBJ2-5; a weak D match, TRBD2 (5 bases). The ends were cut back, 4 bases at V and 3 bases at J, with 21 bases in the middle. The CDR3 spans 16 residues. Germline CDR1 reads GTSNPN; CDR2 reads SVGIG (reference sequence). DNA of the CDR3: TGTGCCTGGACCGGACCCTCAAGCGGAAGAAAAGAGACCCAGTACTTC. Translation gives CAWTGPSSGRKETQYF.

The chain uses TRBV5-1 and TRBJ1-1; 9 positions match TRBD1. Per the germline V gene, CDR1 is SGHRS and CDR2 is YFSETQ. The CDR3 is made up of 16 amino acids. The V and J ends lost 0 bases and 4 bases, in that order; junction bases with no gene match: 7. Here the CDR3 reads CASSLDGPGQGTEAFF. The CDR3 bases are TGCGCCAGCAGCTTGGACGGACCGGGACAGGGCACTGAAGCTTTCTTT.

The genes are TRBV7-8 and TRBJ1-5; D remains ambiguous. The germline V and J ends were trimmed by 2 bases and 4 bases, with 3 bases remaining between them. This CDR3 contains 12 residues. Germline CDR1 is SGHVS and CDR2 is FQNEAQ. CDR3 bases: TGTGCCAGCAGCTTATCTAATCAGCCCCAGCATTTT. It is translated as CASSLSNQPQHF.

The chain links TRBV2 to TRBJ1-2; D might be TRBD1 (6 bases). Trimming removed 0 bases at V and 8 bases at J, with 10 bases between. The CDR3 length is 13 residues. Germline lookup yields CDR1 SNHLY and CDR2 FYNNEI. CDR3 protein: CASSEARRGGYTF. The CDR3 DNA reads as TGTGCCAGCAGTGAAGCGAGAAGGGGGGGCTACACCTTC. Full variable domain (remainder filled in from reference TRBV2 and TRBJ1-2): EPEVTQTPSHQVTQMGQEVILRCVPISNHLYFYWYRQILGQKVEFLVSFYNNEISEKSEIFDDQFSVERPDGSNFTLKIRSTKLEDSAMYFCASSEARRGGYTFGSGTRLTVV.

The chain uses TRBV5-1 and TRBJ2-5; 8 bases map to TRBD1. Trimming at V came to 5 bases and at J to 11 bases, leaving 14 bases not matched to a gene. This CDR3 region has 14 residues. The V gene's germline CDR1 is SGHRS and CDR2 YFSETQ. CDR3 sequence (DNA): TGCGCCAGCAGTGGGAAGACAGGGGCTGGAGAGCAGTACTTC. This sequence encodes CASSGKTGAGEQYF.

The chain joins TRBV7-7 to TRBJ2-1; 7 nucleotides align to TRBD1. This CDR3 comprises 16 residues. With 2 bases clipped from V and 1 base from J, the junction kept 5 bases outside the gene matches. Germline CDR1 reads SSHAT; CDR2 reads FNYEAQ (reference sequence). The CDR3 region has the DNA TGTGCCAGCAGCTTAAGCGCAGGGGGATCCTACAATGAGCAGTTCTTC. It specifies CASSLSAGGSYNEQFF. The complete variable domain, with remaining parts taken from reference TRBV7-7 and TRBJ2-1, reads GAGVSQSPRYKVTKRGQDVTLRCDPISSHATLYWYQQALGQGPEFLTYFNYEAQPDKSGLPSDRFSAERPEGSISTLTIQRTEQRDSAMYRCASSLSAGGSYNEQFFGPGTRLTVL.

This rearrangement joins TRBV6-6 to TRBJ1-2, with a tentative D call TRBD1 (6 bases). V lost 7 bases and J lost 1, with 13 bases in between. The V gene's germline CDR1 is MNHNY and CDR2 SVGAGI (reference sequence). The CDR3 totals 14 residues. CDR3 coding DNA: TGTGCCAGCATCGGGACACTCCGTAACTATGGCTACACCTTC. Residues: CASIGTLRNYGYTF.

The chain has TRBV15 and TRBJ2-7; maybe TRBD1 (5 bases). The CDR3 covers 16 residues. Germline V gene data show CDR1 as LNHNV and CDR2 as YYDKDF (reference sequence). The V and J ends lost 0 bases and 0 bases respectively, with 12 bases between them. The CDR3 DNA is TGTGCCACCAGCAGAGATTCACTCGACAGCTCCTACGAGCAGTACTTC. Its translation is CATSRDSLDSSYEQYF.

The count of this clone is one. The rearrangement uses TRBV9 and TRBJ2-7; D uncertain. Looked up from germline, CDR1 is SGDLS and CDR2 is YYNGEE. V gave up 0 bases and J gave up 1 base, with 8 bases separating them. The CDR3 runs to 14 residues. The CDR3 sequence: CASSVDGLSYEQYF. The CDR3 bases are TGTGCCAGCAGCGTAGACGGTCTATCCTACGAGCAGTACTTC.

This clone was counted between two and nine times. J is TRBJ1-6 and V is TRBV5-5; D is ambiguous. Germline lookup yields CDR1 SGHKS and CDR2 YYEKEE (reference sequence). The CDR3 sequence is 13 residues long. The V end lost 1 base, the J end lost 7 bases, and 6 bases lay between the germline ends. CDR3 nucleotides: TGTGCCAGCAGCTTGTATCTGAATTCACCCCTCCACTTT. It yields the protein CASSLYLNSPLHF.

The chain uses TRBV15 and TRBJ1-4, with a weak D call TRBD1 (6 bases). Germline CDR1 is LNHNV and CDR2 is YYDKDF (reference sequence). The CDR3 is 15 amino acids. Trimming took 3 bases from V and 5 from J, leaving 13 bases between them. Here the CDR3 reads CATSSPGQGNEKLFF. The CDR3 DNA sequence: TGTGCCACCAGCAGCCCGGGACAAGGAAATGAAAAACTGTTTTTT.

The V gene is TRBV7-9, the J gene TRBJ2-5; 9 bases agree with TRBD1. V lost 4 bases, J lost 4 bases, and 7 bases stayed unmatched. The CDR3 contains 15 residues. Germline loops: CDR1 SEHNR, CDR2 FQNEAQ (reference sequence). The CDR3 DNA reads as TGTGCCAGCAGCTCAGGGACAGGGCAGAGAGAGACCCAGTACTTC. This sequence encodes CASSSGTGQRETQYF.

The J gene is TRBJ2-3, the V gene TRBV29-1; 16 nucleotides agree with TRBD2. With 0 bases clipped from V and 6 bases from J, the junction kept 12 bases outside the gene matches. CDR1 SQVTM and CDR2 ANQGSEA come from the germline V gene. This CDR3 is 19 amino acids long. CDR3: CSVEDSGTSGRAVVDTQYF. The CDR3 DNA reads TGCAGCGTTGAAGATAGCGGGACTAGCGGGAGGGCCGTAGTCGATACGCAGTATTTT.

In its sample, this clone was seen a few times. The chain is built from TRBV2 and TRBJ1-6; 7 nucleotides line up with TRBD1. This CDR3 comprises 14 residues. Germline CDR1 SNHLY, CDR2 FYNNEI. After removal of 2 bases from V and 8 bases from J, the junction contained 3 bases not matched to a gene. CDR3 protein: CASSERTGHSPLHF. In DNA, the CDR3 is TGTGCCAGCAGTGAAAGGACAGGCCATTCACCCCTCCACTTT.

The V call is TRBV6-5, the J call TRBJ2-7; 10 positions match TRBD1. V dropped 4 bases and J dropped 3; count of bases not matched to a gene: 3. The CDR3 covers 14 residues. Germline-derived CDR1 and CDR2 are MNHEY and SVGAGI. CDR3 bases: TGTGCCAGCAGTTCCGACAGGGGGCTCTACGAGCAGTACTTC. The encoded protein is CASSSDRGLYEQYF.